These T cell receptor beta chains were read from a single sample in a study of blood T cell repertoires in COVID-19. Data came from immunoSEQ multiplex PCR; TCRdb stores just in-frame clones and leaves some out. Among about 220,000 clones, more than 75% were seen once, and the ten largest hold 5.2%. Sequences were obtained from peripheral blood. The origin of the receptors is a woman in her 70s with COVID-19, enrolled during active disease. The CDR3 runs from the conserved cysteine through the conserved F or W. Each record gives: D gene, V gene, clone size, J gene, CDR3 protein, CDR3 DNA. A D gene is named only where the DNA matches it firmly. Expanded clones are given a class, and other clones once, few, many or no size at all.

>TRBD2|TRBV10-3|.|TRBJ2-5
CAISVGLSGIGETQYF
TGTGCCATCAGTGTTGGTCTTAGCGGGATCGGAGAGACCCAGTACTTC
>TRBD1|TRBV11-2|.|TRBJ2-5
CASRWGTGAQETQYF
TGTGCCAGCAGGTGGGGGACAGGGGCCCAAGAGACCCAGTACTTC
>TRBD2|TRBV7-9|once|TRBJ2-3
CASSPGTSGRGLADTQYF
TGTGCCAGCAGCCCGGGGACTAGCGGGAGGGGTTTAGCGGATACGCAGTATTTT
>.|TRBV5-1|.|TRBJ2-7
CASSLGDTGVSYEQYF
TGCGCCAGCAGCTTGGGGGATACCGGGGTCTCCTACGAGCAGTACTTC
>TRBD1|TRBV7-2|.|TRBJ2-7
CASSRGQGSNEQYF
TGTGCCAGCAGCCGGGGACAGGGGTCGAACGAGCAGTACTTC
>.|TRBV2|.|TRBJ1-6
CASSEEPQVRSPLHF
TGTGCCAGCAGTGAAGAACCTCAGGTCAGGTCACCCCTCCACTTT
>.|TRBV6-5|.|TRBJ2-7
CASSDSTGRSYEQYF
TGTGCCAGCAGTGACTCGACGGGAAGATCCTACGAGCAGTACTTC
>.|TRBV6-4|.|TRBJ1-6
CASSDPSGEIDSPLHF
TGTGCCAGCAGTGATCCTTCAGGGGAAATAGATTCACCCCTCCACTTT
>TRBD1|TRBV7-2|.|TRBJ1-2
CASSLTGQGHYGYTF
TGTGCCAGCAGCTTAACGGGACAGGGACACTATGGCTACACCTTC
>.|TRBV6-5|.|TRBJ1-2
CASSYSGAQSNYGYTF
TGTGCCAGCAGTTACTCGGGGGCGCAATCTAACTATGGCTACACCTTC
>TRBD2|TRBV27|.|TRBJ2-3
CASSPTHNLAGGLGETDTQYF
TGTGCCAGCAGTCCGACACACAATCTAGCGGGAGGATTGGGGGAAACAGATACGCAGTATTTT
>TRBD1|TRBV2|.|TRBJ1-5
CASRTGAVQPQHF
TGTGCCAGCAGGACAGGGGCCGTTCAGCCCCAGCATTTT
>TRBD1|TRBV7-6|.|TRBJ1-6
CASSRYRDRENSPLHF
TGTGCCAGCAGCCGCTACCGGGACAGGGAGAATTCACCCCTCCACTTT
>TRBD1|TRBV19|.|TRBJ2-3
CASSIRGGKGITDTQYF
TGTGCCAGTAGTATTAGAGGGGGCAAGGGTATTACAGATACGCAGTATTTT
>TRBD1|TRBV7-8|.|TRBJ1-6
CASSSSWTGRFNSPLHF
TGTGCCAGCAGCTCGTCATGGACAGGGAGGTTTAATTCACCCCTCCACTTT
>.|TRBV20-1|few|TRBJ1-3
CSASTAGRNTIYF
TGCAGTGCTAGTACGGCAGGGAGAAACACCATATATTTT
>TRBD2|TRBV28|.|TRBJ2-2
CASTLMGLAGVGGELFF
TGTGCCAGCACCTTAATGGGACTAGCGGGAGTAGGCGGGGAGCTGTTTTTT
>TRBD1|TRBV9|.|TRBJ1-5
CASSPAGQANQPQHF
TGTGCCAGCAGCCCCGCGGGACAGGCCAATCAGCCCCAGCATTTT
>.|TRBV6-5|.|TRBJ1-6
CASSYQGLKAGPLHF
TGTGCCAGCAGTTACCAGGGGCTCAAGGCGGGACCCCTCCACTTT
>TRBD2|TRBV14|.|TRBJ2-7
CASSQNVFVAGGPYEQYF
TGTGCCAGCAGCCAAAATGTCTTCGTTGCGGGAGGGCCCTACGAGCAGTACTTC
>.|TRBV10-1|.|TRBJ2-1
CASANGTFLNEQFF
TGCGCCAGCGCTAATGGTACCTTCCTCAATGAGCAGTTCTTC
>TRBD1|TRBV5-4|.|TRBJ2-1
CASSSVGQGRNNEQFF
TGTGCCAGCAGCTCAGTTGGACAGGGGCGGAACAATGAGCAGTTCTTC
>.|TRBV5-1|.|TRBJ2-1
CASSSQGGVVNEQFF
TGCGCCAGCAGCTCACAGGGTGGGGTGGTGAATGAGCAGTTCTTC
>TRBD1|TRBV4-2|.|TRBJ1-2
CASSLGTGEGYGYTF
TGTGCCAGCAGCCTTGGGACAGGGGAGGGCTATGGCTACACCTTC
>TRBD1|TRBV25-1|.|TRBJ1-6
CASNSIRTGGSPLHF
TGTGCCAGCAATTCGATTCGGACAGGGGGTTCACCCCTCCACTTT
>.|TRBV6-2/TRBV6-3|.|TRBJ2-3
CASSVVVGWDTQYF
TGTGCCAGCAGTGTCGTAGTTGGTTGGGATACGCAGTATTTT
>.|TRBV5-4|.|TRBJ1-2
CASSLGAGYHGYTF
TGTGCCAGCAGCTTGGGGGCAGGGTATCATGGCTACACCTTC
>.|TRBV4-2|.|TRBJ1-5
CASSQEVRVRPNQPQHF
TGTGCCAGCAGCCAAGAGGTCAGGGTAAGGCCCAATCAGCCCCAGCATTTT
>TRBD1|TRBV2|.|TRBJ1-2
CASREGTAALYGYTF
TGTGCCAGCAGAGAGGGGACAGCTGCCCTATATGGCTACACCTTC
>TRBD2|TRBV3-1/TRBV3-2|.|TRBJ2-7
CASSQGLAGSSYEQYF
TGTGCCAGCAGCCAAGGACTAGCGGGAAGCTCCTACGAGCAGTACTTC
>.|TRBV30|.|TRBJ1-5
CAWSVRTGSNQPQHF
TGTGCCTGGAGTGTACGGACTGGGAGCAATCAGCCCCAGCATTTT
>.|TRBV5-4|.|TRBJ1-4
CASSLVAGEKLFF
TGTGCCAGCAGCTTGGTAGCGGGTGAAAAACTGTTTTTT
>TRBD1|TRBV28|.|TRBJ1-3
CASSWGDRATGNTIYF
TGTGCCAGCAGTTGGGGGGACAGGGCAACTGGAAACACCATATATTTT
>.|TRBV6-1|.|TRBJ1-2
CASSEAAGVGGYGYTF
TGTGCCAGCAGTGAAGCAGCAGGGGTGGGCGGCTATGGCTACACCTTC
>.|TRBV5-5|.|TRBJ1-3
CASSLQGSGNTIYF
TGTGCCAGCAGCTTGCAGGGTTCTGGAAACACCATATATTTT
>.|TRBV18|once|TRBJ2-7
CASSPTLDYEQYF
TGTGCCAGCTCACCAACCCTAGACTACGAGCAGTACTTC
>.|TRBV12-5|.|TRBJ2-7
CASALEEGRYEQYF
TGTGCTAGTGCCCTCGAGGAGGGGAGATACGAGCAGTACTTC
>TRBD2|TRBV28|.|TRBJ2-7
CASNLVVQGFKRGSSYEQYF
TGTGCCAGCAATTTAGTCGTGCAGGGGTTTAAGCGGGGGAGCTCCTACGAGCAGTACTTC
>TRBD2|TRBV24-1|.|TRBJ2-1
CATSDIAGAITNEQFF
TGTGCCACCAGTGATATTGCGGGAGCGATAACGAATGAGCAGTTCTTC
>.|TRBV5-1|.|TRBJ1-1
CASSLYQGNTEAFF
TGCGCCAGCAGCTTATACCAGGGGAACACTGAAGCTTTCTTT
>TRBD1|TRBV5-1|.|TRBJ1-4
CASRLDRGFNEKLFF
TGCGCCAGCAGGTTGGACAGGGGGTTTAATGAAAAACTGTTTTTT
>.|TRBV27|once|TRBJ1-5
CASTLNRKGNQPQHF
TGTGCCAGCACTTTAAACAGGAAGGGCAATCAGCCCCAGCATTTT
>.|TRBV5-6|.|TRBJ1-2
CASSFIQGSPYGYTF
TGTGCCAGCAGCTTTATACAGGGATCTCCCTATGGCTACACCTTC
>.|TRBV19|.|TRBJ2-2
CASIISWGGFYTGELFF
TGTGCCAGTATTATATCGTGGGGGGGCTTCTACACCGGGGAGCTGTTTTTT
>.|TRBV7-2|.|TRBJ1-1
CASSQDTEAFF
TGTGCCAGCAGCCAGGACACTGAAGCTTTCTTT
>.|TRBV6-2/TRBV6-3|.|TRBJ1-5
CASSLPGGRNQPQHF
TGTGCCAGCAGCCTCCCGGGGGGTCGCAATCAGCCCCAGCATTTT
>TRBD1|TRBV6-5|few|TRBJ1-5
CASSSATGIGNQPQHF
TGTGCCAGCAGTTCCGCGACAGGGATAGGCAATCAGCCCCAGCATTTT
>TRBD1|TRBV10-1|.|TRBJ1-4
CASSSGQRNEKLFF
TGCGCCAGCAGTTCGGGACAGCGAAATGAAAAACTGTTTTTT